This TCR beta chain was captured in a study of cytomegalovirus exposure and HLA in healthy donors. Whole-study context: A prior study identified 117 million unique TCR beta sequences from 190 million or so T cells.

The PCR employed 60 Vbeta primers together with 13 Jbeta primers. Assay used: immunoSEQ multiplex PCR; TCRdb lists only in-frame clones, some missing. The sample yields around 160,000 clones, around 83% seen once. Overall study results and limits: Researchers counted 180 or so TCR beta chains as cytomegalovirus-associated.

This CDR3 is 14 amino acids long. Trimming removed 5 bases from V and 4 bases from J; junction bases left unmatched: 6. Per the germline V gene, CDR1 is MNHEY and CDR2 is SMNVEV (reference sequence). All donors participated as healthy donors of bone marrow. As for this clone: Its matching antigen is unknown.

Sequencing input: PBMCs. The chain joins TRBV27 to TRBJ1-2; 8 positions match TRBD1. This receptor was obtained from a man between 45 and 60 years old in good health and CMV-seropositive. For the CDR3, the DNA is TGTGCCAGCAGTCCGGACAGGGTCTTCTATGGCTACACCTTC. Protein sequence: CASSPDRVFYGYTF.